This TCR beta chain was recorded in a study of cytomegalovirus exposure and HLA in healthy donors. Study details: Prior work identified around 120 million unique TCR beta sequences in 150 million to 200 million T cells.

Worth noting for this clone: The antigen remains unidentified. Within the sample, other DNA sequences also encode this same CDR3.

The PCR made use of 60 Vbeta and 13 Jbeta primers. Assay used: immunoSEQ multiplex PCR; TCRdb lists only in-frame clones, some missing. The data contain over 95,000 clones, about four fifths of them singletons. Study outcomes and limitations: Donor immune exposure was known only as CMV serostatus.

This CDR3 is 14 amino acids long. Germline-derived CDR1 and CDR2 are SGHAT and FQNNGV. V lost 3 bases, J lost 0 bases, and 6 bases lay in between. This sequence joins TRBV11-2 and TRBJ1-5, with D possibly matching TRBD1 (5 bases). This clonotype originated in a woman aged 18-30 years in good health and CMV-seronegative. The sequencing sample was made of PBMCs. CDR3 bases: TGTGCCAGCAGCTTCGGGGGTAGCAATCAGCCCCAGCATTTT. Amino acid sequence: CASSFGGSNQPQHF.